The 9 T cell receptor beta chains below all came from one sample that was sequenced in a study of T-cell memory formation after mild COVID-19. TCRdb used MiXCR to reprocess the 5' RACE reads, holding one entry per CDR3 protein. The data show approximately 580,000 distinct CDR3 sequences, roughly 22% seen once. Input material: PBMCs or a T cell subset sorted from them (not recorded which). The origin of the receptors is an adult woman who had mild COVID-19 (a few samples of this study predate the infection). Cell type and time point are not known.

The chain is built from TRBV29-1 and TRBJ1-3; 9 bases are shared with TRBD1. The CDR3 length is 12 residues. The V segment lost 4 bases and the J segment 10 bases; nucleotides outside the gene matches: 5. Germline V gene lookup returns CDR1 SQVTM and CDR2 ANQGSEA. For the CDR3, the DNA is TGCAGCGTTGCTGGACAGGGGAGTACCATATATTTT. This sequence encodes CSVAGQGSTIYF.

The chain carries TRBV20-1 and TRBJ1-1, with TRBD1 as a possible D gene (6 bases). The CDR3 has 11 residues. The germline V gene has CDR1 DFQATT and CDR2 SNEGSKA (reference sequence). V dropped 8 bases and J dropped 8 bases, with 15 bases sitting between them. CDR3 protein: CSSGGGTEAFF. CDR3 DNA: TGCAGTTCAGGAGGGGGGACAGAAGCTTTCTTT.

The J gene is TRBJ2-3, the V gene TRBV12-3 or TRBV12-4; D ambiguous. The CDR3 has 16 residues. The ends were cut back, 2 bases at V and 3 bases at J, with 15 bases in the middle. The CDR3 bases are TGTGCCAGCAGTTTATTCCAGTCTTTAGGGACAGATACGCAGTATTTT. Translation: CASSLFQSLGTDTQYF.

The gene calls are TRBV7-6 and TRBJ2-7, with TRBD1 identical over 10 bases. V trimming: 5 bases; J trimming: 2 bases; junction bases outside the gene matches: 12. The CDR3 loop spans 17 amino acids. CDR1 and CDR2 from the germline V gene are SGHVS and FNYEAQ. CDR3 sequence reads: CASSPDHSGTGAYEQYF. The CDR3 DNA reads TGTGCCAGCAGCCCCGATCATTCCGGGACAGGGGCCTACGAGCAGTACTTC.

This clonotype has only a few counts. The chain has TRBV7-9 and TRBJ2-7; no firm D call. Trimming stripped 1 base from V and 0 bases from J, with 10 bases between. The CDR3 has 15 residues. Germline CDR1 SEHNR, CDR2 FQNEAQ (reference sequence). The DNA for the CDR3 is TGTGCCAGCAGCTTAGGGCCAGAGAGCTCCTACGAGCAGTACTTC. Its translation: CASSLGPESSYEQYF.

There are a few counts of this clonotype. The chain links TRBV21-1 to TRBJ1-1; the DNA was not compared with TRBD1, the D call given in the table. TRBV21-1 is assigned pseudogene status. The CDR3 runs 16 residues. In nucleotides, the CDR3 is TGTGCCAGCAGCAAAGGGGCAGGGGAGATGAACACTGAAGCTTTCTTT. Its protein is CASSKGAGEMNTEAFF.

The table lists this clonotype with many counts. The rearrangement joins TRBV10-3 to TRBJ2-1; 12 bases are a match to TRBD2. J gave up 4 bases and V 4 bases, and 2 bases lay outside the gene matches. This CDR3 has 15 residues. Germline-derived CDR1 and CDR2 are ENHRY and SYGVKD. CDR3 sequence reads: CAISGGLAGYNEQFF. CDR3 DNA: TGTGCCATCAGTGGAGGACTAGCGGGGTACAATGAGCAGTTCTTC.

Here the CDR3 reads CASSFDRQMKFTGELFF. As DNA, the CDR3 is TGTGCCAGCAGCTTTGATAGGCAGATGAAATTCACCGGGGAGCTGTTTTTT. The chain is built from TRBV5-5 and TRBJ2-2; no clear D gene. The CDR3 sequence is 17 residues long. V was pared by 2 bases and J by 4 bases, with 18 bases between. Germline CDR1 and CDR2: SGHKS and YYEKEE (reference sequence).

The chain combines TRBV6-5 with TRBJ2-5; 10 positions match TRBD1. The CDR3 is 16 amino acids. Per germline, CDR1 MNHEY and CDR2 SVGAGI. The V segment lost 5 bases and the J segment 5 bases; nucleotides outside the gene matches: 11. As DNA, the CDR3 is TGTGCCAGCAGTGCCTACGTCTTGGGACAGGGGGAGACCCAGTACTTC. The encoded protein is CASSAYVLGQGETQYF.